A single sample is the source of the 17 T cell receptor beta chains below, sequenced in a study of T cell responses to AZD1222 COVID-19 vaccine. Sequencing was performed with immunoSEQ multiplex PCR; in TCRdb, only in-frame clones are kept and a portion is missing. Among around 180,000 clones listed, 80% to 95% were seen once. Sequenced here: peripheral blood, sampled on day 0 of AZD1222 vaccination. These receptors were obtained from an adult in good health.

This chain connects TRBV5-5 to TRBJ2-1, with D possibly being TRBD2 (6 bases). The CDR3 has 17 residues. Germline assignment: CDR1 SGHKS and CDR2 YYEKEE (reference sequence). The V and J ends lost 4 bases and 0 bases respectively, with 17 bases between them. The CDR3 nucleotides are TGTGCCAGCAGCCCCCGCCGTAGCGGCTACTCCTACAATGAGCAGTTCTTC. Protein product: CASSPRRSGYSYNEQFF.

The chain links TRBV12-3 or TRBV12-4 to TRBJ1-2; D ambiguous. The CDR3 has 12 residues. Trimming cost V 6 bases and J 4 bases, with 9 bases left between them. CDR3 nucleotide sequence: TGTGCCAGCAGCATCGGACGCTATGGCTACACCTTC. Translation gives CASSIGRYGYTF.

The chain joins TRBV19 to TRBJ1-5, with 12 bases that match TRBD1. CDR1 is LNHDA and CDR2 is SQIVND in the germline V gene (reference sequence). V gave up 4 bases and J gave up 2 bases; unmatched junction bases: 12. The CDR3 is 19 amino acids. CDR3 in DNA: TGTGCCAGTAGTACCCTCCCGGGACAGGGGGCTAAGGGCAATCAGCCCCAGCATTTT. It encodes CASSTLPGQGAKGNQPQHF.

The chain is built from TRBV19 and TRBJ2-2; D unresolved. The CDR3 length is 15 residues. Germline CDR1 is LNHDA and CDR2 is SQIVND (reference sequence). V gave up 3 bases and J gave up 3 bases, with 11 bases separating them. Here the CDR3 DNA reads TGTGCCAGTAGTATCGGTGGAATCGACACCGGGGAGCTGTTTTTT. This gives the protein CASSIGGIDTGELFF.

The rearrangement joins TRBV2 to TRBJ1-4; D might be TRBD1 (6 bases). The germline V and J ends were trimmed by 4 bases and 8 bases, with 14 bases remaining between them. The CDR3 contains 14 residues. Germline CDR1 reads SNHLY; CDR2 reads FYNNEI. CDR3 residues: CASSVQGVREKLFF. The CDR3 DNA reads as TGTGCCAGCAGTGTACAGGGAGTACGGGAAAAACTGTTTTTT.

The CDR3 coding sequence is TGTGCCAGCCGGGAAGCCAAAAACATTCAGTACTTC. It codes for CASREAKNIQYF. This chain uses TRBV12-3 or TRBV12-4 with TRBJ2-4, with a possible D match to TRBD2 (5 bases). V was trimmed by 8 bases and J by 0 bases, leaving 5 bases between them. The length of the CDR3 is 12 residues.

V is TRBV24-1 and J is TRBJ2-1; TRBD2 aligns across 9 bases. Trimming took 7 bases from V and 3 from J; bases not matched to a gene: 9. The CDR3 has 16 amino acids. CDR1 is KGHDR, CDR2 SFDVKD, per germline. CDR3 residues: CATRNGRGGVYNEQFF. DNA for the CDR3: TGTGCCACCAGGAATGGTCGCGGGGGGGTCTACAATGAGCAGTTCTTC.

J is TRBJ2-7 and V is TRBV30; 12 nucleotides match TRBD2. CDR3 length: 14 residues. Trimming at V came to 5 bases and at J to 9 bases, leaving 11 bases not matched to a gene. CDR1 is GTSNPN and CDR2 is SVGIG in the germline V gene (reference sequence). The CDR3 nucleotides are TGTGCCTGGTCGCTAGCGGGAGGGACATCGGGGCAGTACTTC. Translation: CAWSLAGGTSGQYF.

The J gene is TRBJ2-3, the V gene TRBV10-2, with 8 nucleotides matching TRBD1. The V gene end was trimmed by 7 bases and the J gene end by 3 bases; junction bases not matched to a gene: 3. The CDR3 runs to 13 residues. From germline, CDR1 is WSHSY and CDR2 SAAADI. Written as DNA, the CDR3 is TGCGCCAGCACAGGGGGCTTTACAGATACGCAGTATTTT. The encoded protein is CASTGGFTDTQYF.

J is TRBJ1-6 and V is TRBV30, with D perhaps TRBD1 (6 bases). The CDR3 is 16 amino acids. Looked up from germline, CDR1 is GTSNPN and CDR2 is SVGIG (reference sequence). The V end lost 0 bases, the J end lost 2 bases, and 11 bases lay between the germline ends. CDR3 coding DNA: TGTGCCTGGAGTGTGGGGGGCACTACCTATAATTCACCCCTCCACTTT. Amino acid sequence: CAWSVGGTTYNSPLHF.

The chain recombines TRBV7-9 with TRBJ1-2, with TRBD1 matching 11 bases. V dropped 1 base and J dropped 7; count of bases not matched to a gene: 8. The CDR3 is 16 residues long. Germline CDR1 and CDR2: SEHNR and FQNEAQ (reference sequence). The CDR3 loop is CASSLVGTGGTFGYTF. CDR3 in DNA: TGTGCCAGCAGCTTAGTCGGGACAGGGGGGACTTTTGGCTACACCTTC.

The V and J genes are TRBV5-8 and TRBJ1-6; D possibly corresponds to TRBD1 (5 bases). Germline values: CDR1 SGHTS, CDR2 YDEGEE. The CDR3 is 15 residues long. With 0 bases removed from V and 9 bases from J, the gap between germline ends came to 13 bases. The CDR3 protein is CASSLVAGGRSPLHF. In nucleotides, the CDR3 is TGTGCCAGCAGCTTGGTGGCGGGGGGTCGTTCACCCCTCCACTTT.

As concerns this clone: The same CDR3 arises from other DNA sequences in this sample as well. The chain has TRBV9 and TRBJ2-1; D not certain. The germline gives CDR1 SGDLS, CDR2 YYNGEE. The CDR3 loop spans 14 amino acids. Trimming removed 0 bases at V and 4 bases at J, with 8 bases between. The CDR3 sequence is CASSVASGYNEQFF. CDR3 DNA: TGTGCCAGCAGCGTAGCGTCAGGATACAATGAGCAGTTCTTC.

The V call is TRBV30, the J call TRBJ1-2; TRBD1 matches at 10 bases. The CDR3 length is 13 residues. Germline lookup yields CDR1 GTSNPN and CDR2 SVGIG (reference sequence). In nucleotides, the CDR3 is TGTGCTCGGGACAGGGGAGCAGGCTATGGCTACACCTTC. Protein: CARDRGAGYGYTF. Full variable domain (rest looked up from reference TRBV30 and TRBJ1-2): SQTIHQWPATLVQPVGSPLSLECTVEGTSNPNLYWYRQAAGRGLQLLFYSVGIGQISSEVPQNLSASRPQDRQFILSSKKLLLSDSGFYLCARDRGAGYGYTFGSGTRLTVV.

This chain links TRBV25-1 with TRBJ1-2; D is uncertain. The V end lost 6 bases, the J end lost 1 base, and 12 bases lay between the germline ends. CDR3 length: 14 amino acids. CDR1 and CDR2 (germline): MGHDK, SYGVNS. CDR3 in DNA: TGTGCCAGCAGCACCTCGGCGGGTAACTATGGCTACACCTTC. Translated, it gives CASSTSAGNYGYTF.

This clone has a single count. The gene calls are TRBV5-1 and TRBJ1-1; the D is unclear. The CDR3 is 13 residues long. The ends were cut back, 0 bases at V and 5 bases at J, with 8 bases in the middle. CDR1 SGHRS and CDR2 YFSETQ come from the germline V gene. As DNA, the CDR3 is TGCGCCAGCAGCTTGGATTCGCTTACTGAAGCTTTCTTT. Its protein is CASSLDSLTEAFF.

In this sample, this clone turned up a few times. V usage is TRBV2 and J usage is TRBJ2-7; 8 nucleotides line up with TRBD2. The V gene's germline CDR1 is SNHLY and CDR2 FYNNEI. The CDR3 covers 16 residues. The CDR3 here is CASSEAVKAGAQPAHV. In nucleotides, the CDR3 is TGTGCCAGCAGTGAAGCAGTTAAAGCGGGGGCCCAACCAGCCCACGTC.